This is a list of T cell receptor beta chains from one sample in a study of CD4 T cells in relation to SARS-CoV-2 and coronaviruses. The method was immunoSEQ multiplex PCR; TCRdb's version includes in-frame clones alone and lacks a portion of them. The profile shows around 65,000 clones, around 87% of them singletons. The sample taken for sequencing was memory CD4+ T cells from PBMCs. All receptors come from a human donor in good health. CDR3s include the opening cysteine and the closing phenylalanine or tryptophan. D genes are given only for firm matches. Clone size, where shown, is once, few, many, or a class for clones that have expanded.

v_call: TRBV10-3; d_call: NA; j_call: TRBJ2-2; clone_size: NA; cdr3_nt: TGTGCCACCAGAGGGGGGGGTCTGAACACCGGGGAGCTGTTTTTT; cdr3_aa: CATRGGGLNTGELFF
v_call: TRBV7-8; d_call: NA; j_call: TRBJ2-2; clone_size: NA; cdr3_nt: TGTGCCAGCAGCTTCCTGGGGGCTGGCATTACCGGGGAGCTGTTTTTT; cdr3_aa: CASSFLGAGITGELFF
v_call: TRBV6-5; d_call: NA; j_call: TRBJ1-2; clone_size: NA; cdr3_nt: TGTGCCAGCAGTCGTGGGGGAGAGTATGGCTACACCTTC; cdr3_aa: CASSRGGEYGYTF
v_call: TRBV6-2/TRBV6-3; d_call: TRBD1; j_call: TRBJ1-5; clone_size: NA; cdr3_nt: TGTGCCAGCAGTTATCAGGGGGGCCAGCCCCAGCATTTT; cdr3_aa: CASSYQGGQPQHF
v_call: TRBV5-1; d_call: NA; j_call: TRBJ1-2; clone_size: NA; cdr3_nt: TGCGCCAGCAGCTTGGGCTTTGGCGGAGACTATGGCTACACCTTC; cdr3_aa: CASSLGFGGDYGYTF
v_call: TRBV28; d_call: TRBD1; j_call: TRBJ2-7; clone_size: NA; cdr3_nt: TGTGCCAGCAGGCCATTAGGGACAGGGGGCGACGAGCAGTACTTC; cdr3_aa: CASRPLGTGGDEQYF
v_call: TRBV18; d_call: NA; j_call: TRBJ2-1; clone_size: once; cdr3_nt: TGTGCCAGCTCAACCACAAGTCGATATGCTGAGCAGTTCTTC; cdr3_aa: CASSTTSRYAEQFF
v_call: TRBV5-1; d_call: TRBD1; j_call: TRBJ1-2; clone_size: once; cdr3_nt: TGCGCCAGCAGCTTGTATTTGGGGAGGACAGGTCTCAGCTATGGCTACACCTTC; cdr3_aa: CASSLYLGRTGLSYGYTF
v_call: TRBV2; d_call: TRBD1; j_call: TRBJ2-7; clone_size: NA; cdr3_nt: TGTGCCAGCAGGGACAGGGGCGGTGGCTCCTACGAGCAGTACTTC; cdr3_aa: CASRDRGGGSYEQYF
v_call: TRBV6-4; d_call: NA; j_call: TRBJ2-6; clone_size: NA; cdr3_nt: TGTGCCAGTAGGGACTCGTCTGGGGCCAACGTCCTGACTTTC; cdr3_aa: CASRDSSGANVLTF
v_call: TRBV11-3; d_call: TRBD1; j_call: TRBJ2-2; clone_size: NA; cdr3_nt: TGTGCCAGCAGCCAGGGACAGGGGGACACCGGGGAGCTGTTTTTT; cdr3_aa: CASSQGQGDTGELFF
v_call: TRBV15; d_call: NA; j_call: TRBJ1-2; clone_size: NA; cdr3_nt: TGTGCCACCAGCAGAGATAGAGGTGGCTACACCTTC; cdr3_aa: CATSRDRGGYTF
v_call: TRBV5-5; d_call: NA; j_call: TRBJ1-2; clone_size: NA; cdr3_nt: TGTGCCAGCAGCCTAGGGCCGCAGGTCTTTGGCTACACCTTC; cdr3_aa: CASSLGPQVFGYTF
v_call: TRBV7-2; d_call: TRBD2; j_call: TRBJ2-1; clone_size: NA; cdr3_nt: TGTGCCAGCAGCCCGAGGACTAGCGGGGGACCGCAGTTCTTC; cdr3_aa: CASSPRTSGGPQFF
v_call: TRBV28; d_call: NA; j_call: TRBJ2-1; clone_size: NA; cdr3_nt: TGTGCCAGCACCCTCCCACATGAGCAGTTCTTC; cdr3_aa: CASTLPHEQFF
v_call: TRBV10-3; d_call: TRBD1; j_call: TRBJ2-1; clone_size: NA; cdr3_nt: TGTGCCATCAGTGACGGGACAGGGGCCAATGAGCAGTTCTTC; cdr3_aa: CAISDGTGANEQFF
v_call: TRBV5-6; d_call: TRBD2; j_call: TRBJ2-5; clone_size: NA; cdr3_nt: TGTGCCAGCAGCTACTGGACTAGCCGCGAGACCCAGTACTTC; cdr3_aa: CASSYWTSRETQYF
v_call: TRBV24-1; d_call: TRBD1; j_call: TRBJ1-3; clone_size: once; cdr3_nt: TGTGCCACCAGTGATAGCGGCAGGGGGCCTGGAAACACCATATATTTT; cdr3_aa: CATSDSGRGPGNTIYF
v_call: TRBV6-5; d_call: NA; j_call: TRBJ1-1; clone_size: NA; cdr3_nt: TGTGCCAGCAGTCGAGATTACACTGAAGCTTTCTTT; cdr3_aa: CASSRDYTEAFF
v_call: TRBV5-1; d_call: NA; j_call: TRBJ2-5; clone_size: NA; cdr3_nt: TGCGCCAGCAGCTTGGCGGCAGTTGAGACCCAGTACTTC; cdr3_aa: CASSLAAVETQYF
v_call: TRBV7-9; d_call: NA; j_call: TRBJ1-1; clone_size: NA; cdr3_nt: TGTGCCAGCAGCGTATTCACTGAAGCTTTCTTT; cdr3_aa: CASSVFTEAFF
v_call: TRBV12-2; d_call: NA; j_call: TRBJ2-7; clone_size: NA; cdr3_nt: TGTGCAAGTCGCCCCAACCAGGCGAGCCGTTGCGAGCAGTACTTC; cdr3_aa: CASRPNQASRCEQYF
v_call: TRBV6-5; d_call: NA; j_call: TRBJ2-7; clone_size: NA; cdr3_nt: TGTGCCAGCAGTCGCCGAGCAGGAACCTACGAGCAGTACTTC; cdr3_aa: CASSRRAGTYEQYF
v_call: TRBV3-1/TRBV3-2; d_call: NA; j_call: TRBJ1-1; clone_size: NA; cdr3_nt: TGTGCCAGCAGCCAAGGGAGGAATGAAGCTTTCTTT; cdr3_aa: CASSQGRNEAFF
v_call: TRBV5-1; d_call: NA; j_call: TRBJ2-5; clone_size: NA; cdr3_nt: TGCGCCAGCAGTTCGGGGGACGGGGAGACCCAGTACTTC; cdr3_aa: CASSSGDGETQYF
v_call: TRBV2; d_call: NA; j_call: TRBJ1-6; clone_size: NA; cdr3_nt: TGTGCCAGCAGTGAACTAGGGTATGGCGATTCACCCCTCCACTTT; cdr3_aa: CASSELGYGDSPLHF
v_call: TRBV5-4; d_call: NA; j_call: TRBJ2-3; clone_size: NA; cdr3_nt: TGTGCCAGCAGCACGATCCTCAGGGGTACAAGCACAGATACGCAGTATTTT; cdr3_aa: CASSTILRGTSTDTQYF
v_call: TRBV16; d_call: NA; j_call: TRBJ2-3; clone_size: NA; cdr3_nt: TGTGCCAGCAGCCAATCCGACCTCGAGGAAGATACGCAGTATTTT; cdr3_aa: CASSQSDLEEDTQYF
v_call: TRBV28; d_call: NA; j_call: TRBJ2-2; clone_size: NA; cdr3_nt: TGTGCCAGCAGTTTGAGAGACGCGCGGGGCGTCACCGGGGAGCTGTTTTTT; cdr3_aa: CASSLRDARGVTGELFF
v_call: TRBV5-6; d_call: NA; j_call: TRBJ2-2; clone_size: few; cdr3_nt: TGTGCCAGCATTACTTTGGGGGTGGCCGGGGAGCTGTTTTTT; cdr3_aa: CASITLGVAGELFF
v_call: TRBV5-1; d_call: NA; j_call: TRBJ1-1; clone_size: NA; cdr3_nt: TGCGCCAGCAGCTTGGCGGTGGTAGGCAGGGATAAAGCTTTCTTT; cdr3_aa: CASSLAVVGRDKAFF
v_call: TRBV18; d_call: TRBD1; j_call: TRBJ2-4; clone_size: NA; cdr3_nt: TGTGCCAGCTCACGGACAGGTGGGGGAAACATTCAGTACTTC; cdr3_aa: CASSRTGGGNIQYF
v_call: TRBV19; d_call: TRBD2; j_call: TRBJ2-3; clone_size: NA; cdr3_nt: TGTGCCAGTAGGGCTTCTAGCGGGAGTGGGACAGATACGCAGTATTTT; cdr3_aa: CASRASSGSGTDTQYF
v_call: TRBV24-1; d_call: NA; j_call: TRBJ2-5; clone_size: once; cdr3_nt: TGTGCCACCAGTGGGGCATCGGAGACCCAGTACTTC; cdr3_aa: CATSGASETQYF
v_call: TRBV2; d_call: NA; j_call: TRBJ2-1; clone_size: NA; cdr3_nt: TGTGCCAGCCCGTCTAATACAGGGTACAATGAGCAGTTCTTC; cdr3_aa: CASPSNTGYNEQFF
v_call: TRBV3-1/TRBV3-2; d_call: TRBD1; j_call: TRBJ1-2; clone_size: NA; cdr3_nt: TGTGCCAGCAGCGAAAAAAATTATCTCACCGCCGGGACAGGTGGCTACACCTTC; cdr3_aa: CASSEKNYLTAGTGGYTF
v_call: TRBV2; d_call: TRBD2; j_call: TRBJ2-3; clone_size: NA; cdr3_nt: TGTGCCAGCAGTGAAGGAGTAGCGGGAGGCACAGATACGCAGTATTTT; cdr3_aa: CASSEGVAGGTDTQYF